The source of this T cell receptor beta chain is a study of beta chain features in type 1 diabetes. Overall study context: When patients were set against healthy donors, age, gender and cell yields were similar.

Study-level findings and limits: The cDNA sequencing approach could over-represent high-TCR-expressing cells. Still unanswered here is whether HLA type influences TCRB rearrangement.

Remarks on this clone: The antigen remains undetermined.

Since all of the isolated RNA was reverse transcribed, expressed TCRB transcripts were what got sequenced. The table came from immunoSEQ multiplex PCR; TCRdb's copy has only in-frame clones and leaves some out. Of 860,000 or so clones listed, about a sixth were seen once; the top ten hold 0.02% to 0.025%. The length of the CDR3 is 14 residues. CDR1 is KGHSH and CDR2 is LQKENI in the germline V gene. V lost 5 bases to trimming and J lost 0 bases, with 10 bases between them. V usage is TRBV18 and J usage is TRBJ1-1, with no clear D. This receptor was identified in a woman aged 18 to 35 in good health. Input material: naive CD4+ T cells from blood. The CDR3 spells CASSVLRVNTEAFF. The CDR3, as DNA: TGTGCCAGCTCAGTTTTGAGGGTGAACACTGAAGCTTTCTTT. Complete variable domain (other parts from reference TRBV18 and TRBJ1-1): NAGVMQNPRHLVRRRGQEARLRCSPMKGHSHVYWYRQLPEEGLKFMVYLQKENIIDESGMPKERFSAEFPKEGPSILRIQQVVRGDSAAYFCASSVLRVNTEAFFGQGTRLTVV.